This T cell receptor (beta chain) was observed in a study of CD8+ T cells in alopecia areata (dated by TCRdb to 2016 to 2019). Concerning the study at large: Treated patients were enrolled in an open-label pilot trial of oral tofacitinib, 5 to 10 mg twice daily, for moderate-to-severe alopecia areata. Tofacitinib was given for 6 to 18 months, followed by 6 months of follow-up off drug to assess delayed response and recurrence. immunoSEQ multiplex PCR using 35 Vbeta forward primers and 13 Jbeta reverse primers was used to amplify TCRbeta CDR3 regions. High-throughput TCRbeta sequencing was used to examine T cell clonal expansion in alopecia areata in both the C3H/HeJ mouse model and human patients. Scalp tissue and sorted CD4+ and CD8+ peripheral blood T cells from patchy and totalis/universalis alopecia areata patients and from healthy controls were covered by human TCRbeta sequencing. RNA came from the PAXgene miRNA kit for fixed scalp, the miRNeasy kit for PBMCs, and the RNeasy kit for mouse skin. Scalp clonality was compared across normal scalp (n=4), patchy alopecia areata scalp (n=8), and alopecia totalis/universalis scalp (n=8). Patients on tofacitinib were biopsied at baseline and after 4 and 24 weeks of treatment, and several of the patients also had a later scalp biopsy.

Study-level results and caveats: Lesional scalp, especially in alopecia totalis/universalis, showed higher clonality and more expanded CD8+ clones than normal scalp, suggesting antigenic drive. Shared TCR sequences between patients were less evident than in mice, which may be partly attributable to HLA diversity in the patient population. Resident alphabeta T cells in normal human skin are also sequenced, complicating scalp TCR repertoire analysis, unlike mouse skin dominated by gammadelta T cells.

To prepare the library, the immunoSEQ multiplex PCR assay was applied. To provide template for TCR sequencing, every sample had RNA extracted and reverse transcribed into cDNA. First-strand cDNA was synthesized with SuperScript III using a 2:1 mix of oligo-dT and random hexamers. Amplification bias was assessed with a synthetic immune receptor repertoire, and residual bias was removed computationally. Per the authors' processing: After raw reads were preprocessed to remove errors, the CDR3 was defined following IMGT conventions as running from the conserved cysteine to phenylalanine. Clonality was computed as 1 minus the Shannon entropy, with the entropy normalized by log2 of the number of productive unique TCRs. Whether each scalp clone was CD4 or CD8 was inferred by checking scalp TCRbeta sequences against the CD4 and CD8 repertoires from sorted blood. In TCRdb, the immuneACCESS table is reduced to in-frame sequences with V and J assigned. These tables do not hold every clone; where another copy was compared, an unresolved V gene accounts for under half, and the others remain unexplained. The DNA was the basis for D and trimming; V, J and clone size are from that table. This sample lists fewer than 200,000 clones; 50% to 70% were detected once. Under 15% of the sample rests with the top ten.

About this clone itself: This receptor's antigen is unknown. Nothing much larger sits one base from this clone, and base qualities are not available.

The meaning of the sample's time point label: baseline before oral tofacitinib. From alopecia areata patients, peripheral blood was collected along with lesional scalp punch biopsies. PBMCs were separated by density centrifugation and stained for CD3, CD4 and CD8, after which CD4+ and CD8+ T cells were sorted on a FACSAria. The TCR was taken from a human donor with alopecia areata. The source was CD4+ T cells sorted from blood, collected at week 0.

The nucleotide sequence is TGTGCCAGCTCACCCGAAGGGACCCTCACTGAAGCTTTCTTT. It codes for CASSPEGTLTEAFF. The rearranged chain carries TRBV18 and TRBJ1-1; tentative D gene TRBD1, with 5 bases matching. The CDR3 has 14 amino acids, counting the end cysteine and phenylalanine. Left in the record is the CDR3 DNA by itself, 42 bases read in frame from the first base. V and J are truncated by 3 bases and 4 bases respectively, leaving an intervening sequence of 12 bases. CDR1 and CDR2 (KGHSH, LQKENI) derive from the germline V gene.